Following are 19 T cell receptor beta chains from one sample sequenced in a study of CD4 T cells in relation to SARS-CoV-2 and coronaviruses. Unexposed donor CD4+ T cells date from 2011-2018, before the COVID-19 pandemic. The cells were cultured for approximately 10 days before CD4+ T cells were isolated. No antigen is known for these receptors. Assay: immunoSEQ multiplex PCR; the TCRdb copy retains only in-frame clones and omits some. The table has 20,000 to 25,000 clones, 60% to 80% seen once. The sample taken for sequencing was CD4+ T cells from PBMCs, cultured in vitro. The receptors were sampled from a human donor in good health.

The V gene is TRBV27, the J gene TRBJ2-1; 12 nucleotides line up with TRBD2. This CDR3 region has 23 residues. Germline CDR1 reads MNHEY; CDR2 reads SMNVEV (reference sequence). J gave up 0 bases and V 3 bases, and 21 bases lay outside the gene matches. CDR3 amino acids: CASSLSRATATSGRVSSYNEQFF. The CDR3 region has the DNA TGTGCCAGCAGTTTGTCACGGGCGACTGCGACTAGCGGGAGAGTTAGCTCCTACAATGAGCAGTTCTTC.

The chain employs TRBV18 and TRBJ1-1; D gene uncertain. The V end was cut by 1 base, the J end by 1 base, with 19 bases between. The germline V gene has CDR1 KGHSH and CDR2 LQKENI. There are 18 residues in the CDR3. In DNA, the CDR3 is TGTGCCAGCTCACCACTTCCGAAAGTCGGGCAGAAGAACACTGAAGCTTTCTTT. Translating gives CASSPLPKVGQKNTEAFF.

The chain employs TRBV5-1 and TRBJ2-3; D not certain. The CDR3 is 13 amino acids. Trimming took 2 bases from V and 8 from J, leaving 12 bases between them. Germline V CDR1 and CDR2: SGHRS, YFSETQ. The CDR3: CASSFGDPATQYF. CDR3 nucleotide sequence: TGCGCCAGCAGCTTCGGTGACCCTGCTACGCAGTATTTT.

The genes are TRBV6-5 and TRBJ2-5, with D hard to call. V was clipped by 8 bases and J by 5 bases, with 15 bases between them. The CDR3 has 13 amino acids. The germline CDR1 and CDR2 sequences are MNHEY and SVGAGI. For the CDR3, the DNA is TGTGCCAGCGAAACCGGGCAAATCGAGACCCAGTACTTC. This encodes CASETGQIETQYF.

The rearrangement joins TRBV6-2 or TRBV6-3 to TRBJ2-7; D might be TRBD2 (5 bases). The length of the CDR3 is 14 residues. From germline, CDR1 is MNHEY and CDR2 SVGEGT. Trimming pared 4 bases from V and 0 bases from J, leaving 10 bases between. CDR3 DNA sequence: TGTGCCAGCAGTTCGGCGGCGGGCTCCTACGAGCAGTACTTC. Encoded protein: CASSSAAGSYEQYF.

This clone was seen only once. The genes are TRBV6-6 and TRBJ1-1; 11 bases fit TRBD1. The CDR3 runs 14 residues. The V segment lost 2 bases and the J segment 7 bases; nucleotides outside the gene matches: 3. Germline loops: CDR1 MNHNY, CDR2 SVGAGI (reference sequence). The CDR3 here is CASSYGTGGIEAFF. DNA of the CDR3: TGTGCCAGCAGTTACGGGACAGGGGGGATTGAAGCTTTCTTT.

This chain joins TRBV5-1 and TRBJ2-1; TRBD2 is a possible D gene (5 bases). Germline V gives CDR1 SGHRS, CDR2 YFSETQ. This CDR3 region has 16 residues. V lost 0 bases and J lost 7, with 17 bases in between. In DNA form, the CDR3 reads TGCGCCAGCAGCTTGGGGACTTATTCCTACTCAAATGAGCAGTTCTTC. Its translation: CASSLGTYSYSNEQFF.

The chain recombines TRBV27 with TRBJ2-1, with TRBD1 identical over 8 bases. The junction had 7 bases not matched to a gene; V was cut back by 6 bases and J by 9 bases. CDR1 and CDR2 from the germline V gene are MNHEY and SMNVEV (reference sequence). The CDR3 runs to 13 residues. DNA of the CDR3: TGTGCCAGCAGGTCTCAGGGGGCGGCTGAGCAGTTCTTC. Translating gives CASRSQGAAEQFF.

CDR3 sequence reads: CASKGLADRSYEQYF. The CDR3 DNA is TGCGCCAGCAAAGGACTAGCGGACCGCTCCTACGAGCAGTACTTC. The V call is TRBV5-1, the J call TRBJ2-7; 10 bases map to TRBD2. The CDR3 covers 15 residues. Germline V gives CDR1 SGHRS, CDR2 YFSETQ. The V gene end was trimmed by 6 bases and the J gene end by 0 bases; junction bases not matched to a gene: 6.

The chain carries TRBV21-1 and TRBJ2-1. TRBV21-1 is a pseudogene segment. This CDR3 region has 14 residues. The CDR3 DNA follows: TGTGCCAGCAGCAAATCACCCCCCTACAATGAGCAGTTCTTC. It encodes CASSKSPPYNEQFF.

This chain uses TRBV19 with TRBJ1-1; weak D call: TRBD1 (6 bases). Germline V gene data show CDR1 as LNHDA and CDR2 as SQIVND (reference sequence). With 4 bases removed from V and 1 base from J, the gap between germline ends came to 19 bases. CDR3 length: 17 residues. The CDR3 region is CASSSEVAGEWNTEAFF. The CDR3 DNA reads as TGTGCCAGTAGTAGCGAGGTTGCAGGGGAATGGAACACTGAAGCTTTCTTT. The whole variable domain, filled in from reference TRBV19 and TRBJ1-1, reads DGGITQSPKYLFRKEGQNVTLSCEQNLNHDAMYWYRQDPGQGLRLIYYSQIVNDFQKGDIAEGYSVSREKKESFPLTVTSAQKNPTAFYLCASSSEVAGEWNTEAFFGQGTRLTVV.

V usage is TRBV5-4 and J usage is TRBJ2-2, with 8 nucleotides matching TRBD2. Germline CDR1 SGHNT, CDR2 YYREEE (reference sequence). The length of the CDR3 is 16 residues. Trimming cost V 4 bases and J 5 bases; bases outside gene matches: 10. The CDR3 nucleotides are TGTGCCAGCAGCCCCCGAGCGGGAGCCGGGACCGGGGAGCTGTTTTTT. It codes for CASSPRAGAGTGELFF.

The rearrangement links TRBV18 to TRBJ2-7; D remains ambiguous. This CDR3 region has 13 residues. Trimming left V 2 bases short and J 3 bases short, with 8 bases between. Per the germline V gene, CDR1 is KGHSH and CDR2 is LQKENI. CDR3 loop: CASSPFDHYEQYF. Written as DNA, the CDR3 is TGTGCCAGCTCACCATTCGACCACTACGAGCAGTACTTC.

J is TRBJ1-4 and V is TRBV19; 7 bases are a match to TRBD1. Germline V gene lookup returns CDR1 LNHDA and CDR2 SQIVND (reference sequence). V lost 5 bases, J lost 1 base, and 7 bases stayed unmatched. This CDR3 spans 16 amino acids. DNA for the CDR3: TGTGCCAGTAGTCCGTCCCCAGGGGGAACTAATGAAAAACTGTTTTTT. As protein: CASSPSPGGTNEKLFF.

CDR3 DNA: TGTGCCAGTAGTTACGGGGGAGGTGCCACAGATACGCAGTATTTT. It specifies CASSYGGGATDTQYF. The chain uses TRBV19 and TRBJ2-3, with D possibly TRBD2 on 6 matching bases. The CDR3 contains 15 residues. With 5 bases removed from V and 2 bases from J, the gap between germline ends came to 14 bases. From germline, CDR1 is LNHDA and CDR2 SQIVND (reference sequence).

The chain carries TRBV4-1 and TRBJ2-1; 14 bases map to TRBD2. The V gene's germline CDR1 is MGHRA and CDR2 YSYEKL. V lost 2 bases, J lost 0 bases, and 9 bases stayed unmatched. CDR3 length: 20 amino acids. CDR3 sequence reads: CASSQSGTSGSSSSYNEQFF. The CDR3 nucleotides are TGCGCCAGCAGCCAAAGCGGGACTAGCGGGAGCAGTAGCTCCTACAATGAGCAGTTCTTC.

V and J are TRBV7-9 and TRBJ2-7; D gene uncertain. CDR1 SEHNR and CDR2 FQNEAQ come from the germline V gene (reference sequence). V dropped 2 bases and J dropped 0 bases, with 8 bases sitting between them. The CDR3 runs to 14 residues. The CDR3 is CASSLYPNSYEQYF. The CDR3 DNA follows: TGTGCCAGCAGCTTATACCCAAACTCCTACGAGCAGTACTTC.

The chain links TRBV30 to TRBJ1-6; weak D call: TRBD1 (6 bases). The CDR3 runs 13 residues. Deletions cut 1 base from V and 10 bases from J, with 11 bases between. Germline V gives CDR1 GTSNPN, CDR2 SVGIG (reference sequence). The CDR3 region is CAWSDRVGSPLHF. In DNA form, the CDR3 reads TGTGCCTGGAGTGACAGGGTAGGGTCACCCCTCCACTTT.

The chain combines TRBV28 with TRBJ1-5; D is unclear. The germline gives CDR1 MDHEN, CDR2 SYDVKM. The CDR3 totals 14 residues. V lost 6 bases to trimming and J lost 0 bases, with 9 bases between them. The CDR3, as DNA: TGTGCCAGCAGCCGACTGATTAGCAATCAGCCCCAGCATTTT. Translating gives CASSRLISNQPQHF.